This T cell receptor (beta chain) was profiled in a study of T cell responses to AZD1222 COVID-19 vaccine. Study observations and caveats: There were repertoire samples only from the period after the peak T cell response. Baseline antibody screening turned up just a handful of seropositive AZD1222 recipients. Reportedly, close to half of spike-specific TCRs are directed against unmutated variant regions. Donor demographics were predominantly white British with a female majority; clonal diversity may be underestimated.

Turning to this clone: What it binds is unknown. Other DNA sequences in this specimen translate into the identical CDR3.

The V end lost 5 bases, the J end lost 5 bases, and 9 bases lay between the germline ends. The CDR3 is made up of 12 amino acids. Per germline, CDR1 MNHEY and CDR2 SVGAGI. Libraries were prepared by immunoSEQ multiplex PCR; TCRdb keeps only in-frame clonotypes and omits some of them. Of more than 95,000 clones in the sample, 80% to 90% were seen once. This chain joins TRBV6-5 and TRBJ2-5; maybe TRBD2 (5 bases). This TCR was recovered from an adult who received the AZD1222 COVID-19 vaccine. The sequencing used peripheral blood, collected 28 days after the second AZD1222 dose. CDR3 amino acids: CASSSPGETQYF. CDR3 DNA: TGTGCCAGCAGTAGCCCGGGGGAGACCCAGTACTTC.